The clone carrying this T cell receptor (beta chain) has at least ten counts. The antigen remains undetermined. This entry comes from a study of CD8 T cells in ankylosing spondylitis. Findings and limits, study-wide: In ankylosing spondylitis patients, matched synovial fluid reportedly showed significant enrichment of disease-linked clones.

Trimming stripped 2 bases from V and 7 bases from J, with 11 bases between. CDR1 and CDR2 from the germline V gene are MNHEY and SVGAGI. CDR3 length equals 14 residues. Molecular-barcoded quantitative 5'-RACE produced these TCR beta libraries. TCRdb re-called the 5' RACE reads through MiXCR, storing one row per CDR3 protein. The data show a few hundred thousand distinct CDR3 sequences, around 21% seen once. V and J are TRBV6-5 and TRBJ1-4, with D perhaps matching TRBD1 (6 bases). Sample: blood, either unsorted or a sorted T cell fraction (not recorded which). This receptor was taken from a female donor with ankylosing spondylitis or in good health (not recorded which). The chain's CDR3 is CASSYPRTAEKLFF. The CDR3 DNA sequence: TGTGCCAGCAGTTACCCCCGGACAGCTGAAAAACTGTTTTTT.